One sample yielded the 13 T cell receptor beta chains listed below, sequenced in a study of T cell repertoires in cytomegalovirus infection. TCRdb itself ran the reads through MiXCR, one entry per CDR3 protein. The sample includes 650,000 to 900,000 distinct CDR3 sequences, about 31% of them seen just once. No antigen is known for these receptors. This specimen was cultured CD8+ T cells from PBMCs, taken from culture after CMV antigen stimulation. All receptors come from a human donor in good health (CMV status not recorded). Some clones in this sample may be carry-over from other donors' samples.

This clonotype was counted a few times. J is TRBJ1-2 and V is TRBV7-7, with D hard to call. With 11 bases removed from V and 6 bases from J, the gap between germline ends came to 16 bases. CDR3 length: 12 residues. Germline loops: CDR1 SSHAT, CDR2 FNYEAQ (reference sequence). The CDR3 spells CAVLRAPHGYTF. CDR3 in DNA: TGTGCCGTCCTCCGGGCACCCCATGGCTACACCTTC.

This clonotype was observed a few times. The CDR3 loop is CASSPGQGSLFYYNEQFF. The CDR3 bases are TGTGCCAGCTCACCGGGACAGGGGTCCCTCTTTTACTACAATGAGCAGTTCTTC. The gene calls are TRBV18 and TRBJ2-1; 10 nucleotides line up with TRBD1. The germline CDR1 and CDR2 sequences are KGHSH and LQKENI. V dropped 3 bases and J dropped 3; count of bases not matched to a gene: 11. The CDR3 has 18 amino acids.

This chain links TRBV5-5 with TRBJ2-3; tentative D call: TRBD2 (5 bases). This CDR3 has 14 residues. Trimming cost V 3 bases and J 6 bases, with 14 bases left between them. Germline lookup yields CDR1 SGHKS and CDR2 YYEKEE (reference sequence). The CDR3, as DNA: TGTGCCAGCAGCTCTAGGGTAGCGACTGATACGCAGTATTTT. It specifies CASSSRVATDTQYF. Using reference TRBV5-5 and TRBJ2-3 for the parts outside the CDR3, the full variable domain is DAGVTQSPTHLIKTRGQQVTLRCSPISGHKSVSWYQQVLGQGPQFIFQYYEKEERGRGNFPDRFSARQFPNYSSELNVNALLLGDSALYLCASSSRVATDTQYFGPGTRLTVL.

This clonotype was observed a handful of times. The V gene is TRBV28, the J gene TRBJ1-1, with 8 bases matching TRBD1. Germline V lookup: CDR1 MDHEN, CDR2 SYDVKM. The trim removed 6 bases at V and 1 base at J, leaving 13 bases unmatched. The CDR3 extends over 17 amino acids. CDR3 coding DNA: TGTGCCAGCAGCTCATATCCAGGGGGCAGGGGGAACACTGAAGCTTTCTTT. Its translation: CASSSYPGGRGNTEAFF.

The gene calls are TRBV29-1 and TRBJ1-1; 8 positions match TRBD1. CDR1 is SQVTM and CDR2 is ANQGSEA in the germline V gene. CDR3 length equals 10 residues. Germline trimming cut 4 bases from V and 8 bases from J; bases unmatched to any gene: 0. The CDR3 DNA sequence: TGCAGCGTTGGGACAGGGGAAGCTTTCTTT. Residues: CSVGTGEAFF. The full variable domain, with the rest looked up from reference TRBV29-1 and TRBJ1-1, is SAVISQKPSRDICQRGTSLTIQCQVDSQVTMMFWYRQQPGQSLTLIATANQGSEATYESGFVIDKFPISRPNLTFSTLTVSNMSPEDSSIYLCSVGTGEAFFGQGTRLTVV.

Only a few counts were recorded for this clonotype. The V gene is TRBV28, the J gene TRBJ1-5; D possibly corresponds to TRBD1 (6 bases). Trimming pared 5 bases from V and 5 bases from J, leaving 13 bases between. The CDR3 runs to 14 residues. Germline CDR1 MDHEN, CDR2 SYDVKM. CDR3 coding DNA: TGTGCCAGCAGTCCTCCGGGGGCGGATCAGCCCCAGCATTTT. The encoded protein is CASSPPGADQPQHF.

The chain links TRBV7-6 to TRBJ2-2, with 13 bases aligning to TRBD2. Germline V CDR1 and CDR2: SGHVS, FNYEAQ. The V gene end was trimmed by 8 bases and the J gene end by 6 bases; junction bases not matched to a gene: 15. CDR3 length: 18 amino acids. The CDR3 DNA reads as TGTGCCAGCCGCTCCGGGACTAGCGGGGCCCCAGGTCCCGGGGAGCTGTTTTTT. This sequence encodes CASRSGTSGAPGPGELFF. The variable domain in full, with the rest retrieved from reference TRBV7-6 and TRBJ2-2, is GAGVSQSPRYKVTKRGQDVALRCDPISGHVSLYWYRQALGQGPEFLTYFNYEAQQDKSGLPNDRFSAERPEGSISTLTIQRTEQRDSAMYRCASRSGTSGAPGPGELFFGEGSRLTVL.

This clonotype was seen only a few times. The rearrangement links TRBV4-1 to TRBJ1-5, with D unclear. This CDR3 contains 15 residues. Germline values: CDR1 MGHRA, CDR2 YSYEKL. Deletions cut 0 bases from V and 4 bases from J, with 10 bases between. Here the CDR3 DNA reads TGCGCCAGCAGCCAAGAGTTGGAGGGAAATCAGCCCCAGCATTTT. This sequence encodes CASSQELEGNQPQHF.

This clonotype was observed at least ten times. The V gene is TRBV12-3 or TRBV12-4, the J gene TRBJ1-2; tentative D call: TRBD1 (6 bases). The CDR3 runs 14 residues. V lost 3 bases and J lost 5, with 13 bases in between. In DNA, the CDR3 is TGTGCCAGCAGTTTTCGGACAGCATATTATGGCTACACCTTC. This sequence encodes CASSFRTAYYGYTF.

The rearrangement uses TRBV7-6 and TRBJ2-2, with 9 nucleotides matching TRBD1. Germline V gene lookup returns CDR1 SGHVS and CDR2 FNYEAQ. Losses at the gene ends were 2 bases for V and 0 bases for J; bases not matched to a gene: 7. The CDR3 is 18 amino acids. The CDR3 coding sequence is TGTGCCAGCAGCTTAACAGGGGGCGACAGGGCGAACACCGGGGAGCTGTTTTTT. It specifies CASSLTGGDRANTGELFF.

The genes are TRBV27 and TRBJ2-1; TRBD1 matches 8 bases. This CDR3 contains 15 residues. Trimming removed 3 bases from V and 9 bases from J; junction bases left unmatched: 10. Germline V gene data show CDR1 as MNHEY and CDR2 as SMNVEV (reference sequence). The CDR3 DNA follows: TGTGCCAGCAGTTTCGGGCAGGGGGCTGCCCGTGAGCAGTTCTTC. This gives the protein CASSFGQGAAREQFF.

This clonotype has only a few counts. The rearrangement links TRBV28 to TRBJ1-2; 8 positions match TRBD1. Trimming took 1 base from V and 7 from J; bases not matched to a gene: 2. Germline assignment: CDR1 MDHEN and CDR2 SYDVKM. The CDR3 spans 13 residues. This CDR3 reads CASSLLGQVGYTF. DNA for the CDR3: TGTGCCAGCAGTTTATTGGGACAGGTTGGCTACACCTTC.

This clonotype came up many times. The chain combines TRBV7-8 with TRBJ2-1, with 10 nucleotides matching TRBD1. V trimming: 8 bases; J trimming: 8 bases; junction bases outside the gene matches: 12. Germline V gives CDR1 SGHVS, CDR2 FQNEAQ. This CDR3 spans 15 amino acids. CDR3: CASVSGTGDNYEQFF. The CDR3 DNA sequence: TGTGCCAGCGTCTCCGGGACAGGGGATAATTATGAGCAGTTCTTC.